One sample yielded the 13 T cell receptor beta chains listed below, sequenced in a study of cytomegalovirus exposure and HLA in healthy donors. Primers included in the PCR were 60 Vbeta and 13 Jbeta primers. The assay was immunoSEQ multiplex PCR, and TCRdb's table has in-frame clones only and misses some. The repertoire has 95,000 to 120,000 clones, approximately 83% of them found once; the top ten carry around 2.7%. Sequences were obtained from PBMCs. The receptors shown here come from a woman between 18 and 29 years old in good health and CMV-seronegative.

The gene calls are TRBV29-1 and TRBJ1-2, with a tentative D call TRBD1 (5 bases). CDR1 and CDR2 (germline): SQVTM, ANQGSEA. CDR3 length equals 12 residues. Trimming shortened V by 7 bases and J by 4 bases, and 13 bases separated the two germline ends. CDR3 loop: CSGHGGSYGYTF. The CDR3, as DNA: TGCAGCGGTCACGGGGGAAGCTATGGCTACACCTTC.

The rearrangement uses TRBV23-1 and TRBJ2-7, with 10 bases identical to TRBD1. TRBV23-1 is identified as an open reading frame with a role that is uncertain. The ends lost 0 bases at V and 5 bases at J; junction bases unmatched: 13. The CDR3 loop spans 18 amino acids. CDR3 sequence (DNA): TGCGCCAGCAGTCAATCGGTGGGACAGGGGCTACGCGGCGACGAGCAGTACGTC. Its translation: CASSQSVGQGLRGDEQYV.

The rearrangement uses TRBV6-6 and TRBJ2-7; tentative D call: TRBD1 (7 bases). The CDR3 consists of 15 residues. Looked up from germline, CDR1 is MNHNY and CDR2 is SVGAGI (reference sequence). Trimming took 2 bases from V and 3 from J, leaving 14 bases between them. The CDR3 DNA reads as TGTGCCAGCAGTTACGGGGGGACAGTAGGCTACGAGCAGTACTTC. Translation: CASSYGGTVGYEQYF.

The count of this clone is one. The rearrangement uses TRBV5-4 and TRBJ2-7; 7 nucleotides agree with TRBD1. The CDR3 sequence is 14 residues long. The V and J ends lost 2 bases and 6 bases, in that order; junction bases with no gene match: 8. Looked up from germline, CDR1 is SGHNT and CDR2 is YYREEE (reference sequence). This CDR3 reads CASSFRPGQREQYV. DNA for the CDR3: TGTGCCAGCAGCTTTAGACCGGGACAGCGCGAGCAGTACGTC.

This clone was observed a few times. The CDR3 reads CAISESRSNTEAFF. CDR3 nucleotide sequence: TGTGCCATCAGTGAGTCGCGTTCGAACACTGAAGCTTTCTTT. This chain uses TRBV10-3 with TRBJ1-1; the D is unclear. Germline assignment: CDR1 ENHRY and CDR2 SYGVKD. V lost 0 bases and J lost 1, with 6 bases in between. The CDR3 runs 14 residues.

In this sample, this clone turned up once. The chain uses TRBV4-2 and TRBJ1-5, with D maybe TRBD1 (5 bases). Trimming took 0 bases from V and 3 from J, leaving 15 bases between them. The CDR3 sequence is 17 residues long. Germline V gene lookup returns CDR1 LGHNA and CDR2 YNFKEQ. In DNA form, the CDR3 reads TGTGCCAGCAGCCAAGAAGCGGGGGTAGCCGCCAATCAGCCCCAGCATTTT. Protein sequence: CASSQEAGVAANQPQHF.

This clone came up once. V gene TRBV30 combines with J gene TRBJ2-3; TRBD2 aligns across 8 bases. The germline CDR1 and CDR2 sequences are GTSNPN and SVGIG (reference sequence). The CDR3 spans 14 residues. Losses at the gene ends were 1 base for V and 5 bases for J; bases not matched to a gene: 5. The CDR3 region has the DNA TGTGCCTGGAGTGCCGGGGGGGCAAGAGATACGCAGTATTTT. It is translated as CAWSAGGARDTQYF.

V is TRBV14 and J is TRBJ2-1; tentative D call: TRBD1 (5 bases). Looked up from germline, CDR1 is SGHDN and CDR2 is FVKESK. The CDR3 is 16 amino acids. Trimming left V 3 bases short and J 1 base short, with 13 bases between. The CDR3 nucleotides are TGTGCCAGCAGCCACCCCAGGGTCGGATCCTACAATGAGCAGTTCTTC. It codes for CASSHPRVGSYNEQFF.

The chain is built from TRBV7-2 and TRBJ2-6; the D is unclear. From germline, CDR1 is SGHTA and CDR2 FQGNSA. The CDR3 contains 17 residues. V lost 3 bases and J lost 0, with 12 bases in between. In nucleotides, the CDR3 is TGTGCCAGCAGCTTTTTTAGCCATACCTCTGGGGCCAACGTCCTGACTTTC. This encodes CASSFFSHTSGANVLTF.

The chain is built from TRBV5-4 and TRBJ1-1; 7 bases are shared with TRBD1. Germline-derived CDR1 and CDR2 are SGHNT and YYREEE (reference sequence). J was trimmed by 0 bases and V by 0 bases; bases with no gene match: 2. The CDR3 length is 15 residues. CDR3: CASSLGQGVNTEAFF. In DNA, the CDR3 is TGTGCCAGCAGCTTGGGGCAGGGGGTGAACACTGAAGCTTTCTTT.

The V call is TRBV11-2, the J call TRBJ2-4; TRBD1 agrees at 7 bases. CDR1 is SGHAT and CDR2 is FQNNGV in the germline V gene. J lost 0 bases, V lost 3 bases, and 8 bases had no gene match. This CDR3 region has 17 residues. The CDR3 DNA reads TGTGCCAGCAGCTTCCTCGGGACAGCTCTAGCCAAAAACATTCAGTACTTC. Translation gives CASSFLGTALAKNIQYF.

The chain joins TRBV30 to TRBJ1-5, with 7 bases lining up with TRBD1. V was clipped by 2 bases and J by 0 bases; unmatched bases: 4. Germline CDR1 and CDR2: GTSNPN and SVGIG (reference sequence). The CDR3 is made up of 15 amino acids. The CDR3 DNA reads as TGTGCCTGGAGTAAAGACAGGGTTAGCAATCAGCCCCAGCATTTT. Protein: CAWSKDRVSNQPQHF.

The V call is TRBV28, the J call TRBJ1-2; a possible D gene is TRBD1 (6 bases). This CDR3 comprises 14 residues. CDR1 is MDHEN, CDR2 SYDVKM, per germline. V lost 3 bases, J lost 7 bases, and 15 bases lay in between. CDR3 sequence reads: CASSFMGANRGYTF. The CDR3 nucleotides are TGTGCCAGCAGTTTTATGGGGGCTAATCGTGGCTACACCTTC.